Described below is a single TCR beta chain sequence and its context. Its antigen is not known. This sample stems from a study of T cells expressing NK-cell markers. Study context: Researchers got TCR beta repertoires out of sorted CD3+CD56+NKG2C+, CD3+CD56+NKG2C- and CD3+CD56-NKG2C+ T cells. Study-level points and caveats: Once again these clonotypes came out on top in the CD3+CD56-NKG2C+ fraction of a few donors. The contribution of dominant NKG2C+ clonotypes to CD8+ T cells in a handful of donors was 1.0-7.0%. Nothing established the HCMV specificity of expanded NKG2C+ T cell clones.

Using the 5' RACE reads, TCRdb records one entry per CDR3 protein without DNA. The listing records about 260,000 distinct CDR3 sequences. The specimen sequenced was blood T cells: a sorted CD56 or NKG2C T cell subset, CD4+ or CD8+ T cells, or bulk PBMC T cells (not recorded which). This TCR was recovered from a man in his late teens or twenties in good health.

CDR3 protein: CASSQVATGGGEGTQYF. This rearrangement joins TRBV4-2 to TRBJ2-5; TCRdb picks TRBD1, but there is no DNA to check that call. This CDR3 has 17 residues. Germline CDR1 LGHNA, CDR2 YNFKEQ.